The 8 T cell receptor beta chains listed next were all sequenced from one sample in a study of PD-L1 blockade in urothelial cancer. TCRdb's copy holds only in-frame clones and misses some; the assay was immunoSEQ multiplex PCR. The sample has about 130,000 clones, roughly 86% seen once. The sample's time point: peripheral blood 6 weeks after treatment start. Sample: PBMCs, taken around atezolizumab (anti-PD-L1) treatment. The receptor source for this set is a man aged 45-65 years with urothelial cancer.

The V call is TRBV9, the J call TRBJ2-1, with 12 nucleotides matching TRBD2. V trimming: 3 bases; J trimming: 4 bases; junction bases outside the gene matches: 2. The CDR3 contains 15 residues. Germline V gene data show CDR1 as SGDLS and CDR2 as YYNGEE. CDR3 nucleotide sequence: TGTGCCAGCAGCGCCCTAGCGGGGGGGTACAATGAGCAGTTCTTC. It encodes CASSALAGGYNEQFF.

The chain employs TRBV7-3 and TRBJ2-7; 7 bases map to TRBD1. CDR1 is SGHTA and CDR2 is FQGTGA in the germline V gene. J was trimmed by 5 bases and V by 5 bases; bases with no gene match: 6. The CDR3 length is 13 residues. CDR3 sequence: CASSDRQGNEQYF. CDR3 sequence (DNA): TGTGCCAGCAGCGACCGACAGGGAAACGAGCAGTACTTC.

This clone has just a few counts. V and J are TRBV28 and TRBJ1-5; TRBD1 might be the D (5 bases). CDR3 length: 14 amino acids. V was cut by 7 bases and J by 7 bases, with 17 bases left in between. The germline gives CDR1 MDHEN, CDR2 SYDVKM. The CDR3 DNA reads as TGTGCCAGCACCGGGGGAGGGTACAGACAGCCCCAGCATTTT. Amino acid sequence: CASTGGGYRQPQHF.

This clone was seen just once. CDR3: CASSPFRETDTQYF. In nucleotides, the CDR3 is TGTGCCAGCTCACCATTTAGGGAGACAGATACGCAGTATTTT. V and J are TRBV18 and TRBJ2-3, with D perhaps TRBD2 (5 bases). V was shortened by 2 bases and J by 3 bases, with 9 bases between the two germline ends. The CDR3 sequence is 14 residues long. From germline, CDR1 is KGHSH and CDR2 LQKENI.

The chain links TRBV6-6 to TRBJ1-4, with 7 bases matching TRBD1. Germline V gene lookup returns CDR1 MNHNY and CDR2 SVGAGI (reference sequence). There are 15 residues in the CDR3. With V trimmed by 2 bases and J by 8 bases, 8 bases remained unmatched. CDR3 loop: CASSYTQGTREKLFF. DNA for the CDR3: TGTGCCAGCAGTTACACACAGGGGACGCGGGAAAAACTGTTTTTT.

This clone has more than one count but fewer than ten. V gene TRBV6-5 combines with J gene TRBJ1-6; TRBD1 matches at 10 bases. V was clipped by 6 bases and J by 10 bases; unmatched bases: 6. Germline V gene data show CDR1 as MNHEY and CDR2 as SVGAGI. This CDR3 has 14 residues. The CDR3 loop reads CASSPGTGVSPLHF. CDR3 nucleotide sequence: TGTGCCAGCAGCCCCGGGACAGGGGTGTCACCCCTCCACTTT.

The rearrangement joins TRBV6-6 to TRBJ1-5; 7 bases are a match to TRBD1. The germline V gene has CDR1 MNHNY and CDR2 SVGAGI (reference sequence). J gave up 5 bases and V 7 bases, and 14 bases lay outside the gene matches. The CDR3 is made up of 16 amino acids. The CDR3 DNA sequence: TGTGCCAGCATCGTTGCAGGGGGTCGCTTTGATCAGCCCCAGCATTTT. Amino acids: CASIVAGGRFDQPQHF.

The J gene is TRBJ2-1, the V gene TRBV5-1; the match to TRBD2 covers 13 bases. Losses at the gene ends were 0 bases for V and 8 bases for J; bases not matched to a gene: 5. Germline V gene sequence: CDR1 SGHRS, CDR2 YFSETQ. CDR3 length: 16 amino acids. CDR3 sequence (DNA): TGCGCCAGCAGCTTGGGGACTAGCGGGAGCCAGGATGAGCAGTTCTTC. This encodes CASSLGTSGSQDEQFF.